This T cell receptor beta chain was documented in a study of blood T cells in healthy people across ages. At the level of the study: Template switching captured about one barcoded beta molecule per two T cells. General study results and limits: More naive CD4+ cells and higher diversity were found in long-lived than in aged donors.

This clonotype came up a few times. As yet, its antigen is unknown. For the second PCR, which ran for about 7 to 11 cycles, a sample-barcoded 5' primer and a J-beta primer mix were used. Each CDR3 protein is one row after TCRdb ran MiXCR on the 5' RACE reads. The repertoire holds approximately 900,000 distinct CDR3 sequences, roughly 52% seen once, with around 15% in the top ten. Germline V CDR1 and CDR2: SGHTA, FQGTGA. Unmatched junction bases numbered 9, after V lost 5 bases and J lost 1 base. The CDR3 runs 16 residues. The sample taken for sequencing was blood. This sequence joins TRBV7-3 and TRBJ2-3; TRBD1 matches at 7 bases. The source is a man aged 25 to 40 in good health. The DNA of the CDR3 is TGTGCCAGCAGCCCAATACCCGGACAGGGCACAGATACGCAGTATTTT. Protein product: CASSPIPGQGTDTQYF.